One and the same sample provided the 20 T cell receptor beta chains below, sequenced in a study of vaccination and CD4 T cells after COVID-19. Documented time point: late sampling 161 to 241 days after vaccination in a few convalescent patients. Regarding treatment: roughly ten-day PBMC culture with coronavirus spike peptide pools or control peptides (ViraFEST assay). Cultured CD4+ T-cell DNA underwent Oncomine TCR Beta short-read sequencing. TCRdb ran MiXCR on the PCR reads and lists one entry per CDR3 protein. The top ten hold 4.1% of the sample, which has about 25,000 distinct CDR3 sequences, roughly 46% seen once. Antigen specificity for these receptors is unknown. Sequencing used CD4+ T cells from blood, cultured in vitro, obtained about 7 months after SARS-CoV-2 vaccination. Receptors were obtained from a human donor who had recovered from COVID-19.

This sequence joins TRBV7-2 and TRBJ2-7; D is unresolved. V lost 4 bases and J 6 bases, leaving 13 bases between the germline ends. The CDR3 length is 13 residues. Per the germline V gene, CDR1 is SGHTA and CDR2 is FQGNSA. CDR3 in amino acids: CASSSNGVSEQYF. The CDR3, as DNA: TGTGCCAGCAGCTCCAATGGAGTGAGCGAGCAGTACTTC.

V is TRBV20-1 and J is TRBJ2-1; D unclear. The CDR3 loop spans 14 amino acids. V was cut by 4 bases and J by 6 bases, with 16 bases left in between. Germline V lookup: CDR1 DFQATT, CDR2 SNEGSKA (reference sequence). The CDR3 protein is CSANRQVQFNEQFF. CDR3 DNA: TGCAGTGCTAATCGTCAGGTACAATTCAATGAGCAGTTCTTC.

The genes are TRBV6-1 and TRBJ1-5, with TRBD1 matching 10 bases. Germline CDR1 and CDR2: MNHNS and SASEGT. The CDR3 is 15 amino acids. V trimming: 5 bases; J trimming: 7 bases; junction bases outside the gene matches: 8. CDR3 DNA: TGTGCCAGCAGTAACGGGGGACAGGGGAGGCAGCCCCAGCATTTT. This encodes CASSNGGQGRQPQHF.

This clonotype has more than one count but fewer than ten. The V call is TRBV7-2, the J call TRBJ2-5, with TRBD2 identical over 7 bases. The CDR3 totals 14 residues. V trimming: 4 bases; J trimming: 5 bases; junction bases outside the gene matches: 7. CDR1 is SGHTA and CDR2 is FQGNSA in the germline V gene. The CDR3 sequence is CASSSSLGGETQYF. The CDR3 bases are TGTGCCAGCAGCTCCTCCCTCGGGGGGGAGACCCAGTACTTC.

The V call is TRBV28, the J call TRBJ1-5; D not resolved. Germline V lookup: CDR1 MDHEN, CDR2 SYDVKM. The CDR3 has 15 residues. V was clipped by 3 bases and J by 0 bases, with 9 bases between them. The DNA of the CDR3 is TGTGCCAGCAGTTTCGGATCATATAGCAATCAGCCCCAGCATTTT. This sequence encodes CASSFGSYSNQPQHF.

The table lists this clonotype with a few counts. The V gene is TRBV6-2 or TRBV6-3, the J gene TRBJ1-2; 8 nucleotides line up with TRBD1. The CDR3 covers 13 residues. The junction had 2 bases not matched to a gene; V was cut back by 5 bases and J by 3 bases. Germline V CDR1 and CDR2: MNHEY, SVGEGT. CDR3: CASSETGDYGYTF. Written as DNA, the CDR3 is TGTGCCAGCAGTGAGACAGGGGACTATGGCTACACCTTC.

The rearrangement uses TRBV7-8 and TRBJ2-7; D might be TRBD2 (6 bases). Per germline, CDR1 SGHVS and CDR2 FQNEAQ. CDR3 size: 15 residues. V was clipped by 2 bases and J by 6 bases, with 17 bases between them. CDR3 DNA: TGTGCCAGCAGCTTAATAGCGGACGCCTCTGGCGAGCAGTACTTC. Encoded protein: CASSLIADASGEQYF.

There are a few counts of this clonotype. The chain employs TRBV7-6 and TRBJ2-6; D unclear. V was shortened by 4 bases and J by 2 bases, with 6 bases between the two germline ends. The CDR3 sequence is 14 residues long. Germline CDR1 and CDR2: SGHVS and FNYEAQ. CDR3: CASSSHAGANVLTF. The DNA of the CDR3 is TGTGCCAGCAGCTCACACGCTGGGGCCAACGTCCTGACTTTC.

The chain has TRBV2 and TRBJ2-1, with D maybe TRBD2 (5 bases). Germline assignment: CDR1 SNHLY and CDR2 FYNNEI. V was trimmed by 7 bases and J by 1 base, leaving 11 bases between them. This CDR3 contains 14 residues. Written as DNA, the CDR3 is TGTGCCAGCACGGCGGAGGCTTCCTACAATGAGCAGTTCTTC. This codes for CASTAEASYNEQFF.

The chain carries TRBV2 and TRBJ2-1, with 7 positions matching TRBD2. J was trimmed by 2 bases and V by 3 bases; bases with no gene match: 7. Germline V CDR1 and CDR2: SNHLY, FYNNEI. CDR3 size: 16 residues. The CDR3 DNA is TGTGCCAGCAGTGATCAGCGAGGGAGGGCCTACAATGAGCAGTTCTTC. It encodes CASSDQRGRAYNEQFF.

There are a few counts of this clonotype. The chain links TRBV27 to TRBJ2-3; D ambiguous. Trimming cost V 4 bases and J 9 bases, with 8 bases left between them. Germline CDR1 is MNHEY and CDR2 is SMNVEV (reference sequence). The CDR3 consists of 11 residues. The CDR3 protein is CASSSRATQYF. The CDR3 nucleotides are TGTGCCAGCAGTTCCCGGGCCACGCAGTATTTT.

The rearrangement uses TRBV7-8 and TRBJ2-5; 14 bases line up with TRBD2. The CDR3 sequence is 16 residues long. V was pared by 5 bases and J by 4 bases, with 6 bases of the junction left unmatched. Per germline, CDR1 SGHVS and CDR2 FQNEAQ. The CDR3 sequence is CASSPRTSGRRETQYF. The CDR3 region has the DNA TGTGCCAGCAGCCCACGGACTAGCGGGAGGCGAGAGACCCAGTACTTC.

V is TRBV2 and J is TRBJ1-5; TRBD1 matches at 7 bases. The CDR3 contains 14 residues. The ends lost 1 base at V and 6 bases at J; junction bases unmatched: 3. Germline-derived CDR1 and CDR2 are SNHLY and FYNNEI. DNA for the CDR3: TGTGCCAGCAGTGAAGTGACAGGGAGTCAGCCCCAGCATTTT. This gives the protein CASSEVTGSQPQHF.

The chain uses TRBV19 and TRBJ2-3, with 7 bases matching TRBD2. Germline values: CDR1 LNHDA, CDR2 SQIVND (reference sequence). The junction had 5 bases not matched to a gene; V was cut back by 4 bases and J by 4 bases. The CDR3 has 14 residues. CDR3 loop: CASSSGSGADTQYF. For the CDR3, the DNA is TGTGCCAGTAGTAGCGGGAGTGGGGCAGATACGCAGTATTTT.

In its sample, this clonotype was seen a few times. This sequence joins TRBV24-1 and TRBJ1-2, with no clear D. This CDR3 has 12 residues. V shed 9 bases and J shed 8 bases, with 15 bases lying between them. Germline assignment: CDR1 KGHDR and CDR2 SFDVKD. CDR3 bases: TGTGCCACCCAAGGCCCATTCGGGGGCTACACCTTC. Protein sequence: CATQGPFGGYTF.

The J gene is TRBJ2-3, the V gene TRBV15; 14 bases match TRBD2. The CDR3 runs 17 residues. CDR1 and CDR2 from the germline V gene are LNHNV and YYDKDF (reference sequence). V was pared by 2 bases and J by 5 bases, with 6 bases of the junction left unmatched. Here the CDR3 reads CATSRPGLAGVGDTQYF. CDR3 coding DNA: TGTGCCACCAGCAGACCGGGACTAGCGGGAGTAGGAGATACGCAGTATTTT.

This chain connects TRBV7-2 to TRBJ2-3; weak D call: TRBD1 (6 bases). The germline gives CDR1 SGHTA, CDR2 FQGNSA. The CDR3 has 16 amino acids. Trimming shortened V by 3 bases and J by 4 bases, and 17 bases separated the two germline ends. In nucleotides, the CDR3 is TGTGCCAGCAGCTTTGGGGACATCGGCGGCGCAGATACGCAGTATTTT. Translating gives CASSFGDIGGADTQYF.

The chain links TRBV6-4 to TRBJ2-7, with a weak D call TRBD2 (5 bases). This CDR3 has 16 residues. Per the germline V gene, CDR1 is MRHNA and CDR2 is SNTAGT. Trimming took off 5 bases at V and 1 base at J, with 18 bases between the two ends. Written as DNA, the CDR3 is TGTGCCAGCAGTTTAGTTCTAGGGTCGGGGTCCTACGAGCAGTACTTC. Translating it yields CASSLVLGSGSYEQYF.

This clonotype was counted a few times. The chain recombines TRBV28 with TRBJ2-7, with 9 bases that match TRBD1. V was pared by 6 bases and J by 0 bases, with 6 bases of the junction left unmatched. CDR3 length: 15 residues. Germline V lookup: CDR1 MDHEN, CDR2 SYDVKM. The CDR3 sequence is CASRQPGQGSYEQYF. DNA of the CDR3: TGTGCCAGCAGACAACCGGGACAGGGCTCCTACGAGCAGTACTTC. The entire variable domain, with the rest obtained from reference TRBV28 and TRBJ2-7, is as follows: DVKVTQSSRYLVKRTGEKVFLECVQDMDHENMFWYRQDPGLGLRLIYFSYDVKMKEKGDIPEGYSVSREKKERFSLILESASTNQTSMYLCASRQPGQGSYEQYFGPGTRLTVT.

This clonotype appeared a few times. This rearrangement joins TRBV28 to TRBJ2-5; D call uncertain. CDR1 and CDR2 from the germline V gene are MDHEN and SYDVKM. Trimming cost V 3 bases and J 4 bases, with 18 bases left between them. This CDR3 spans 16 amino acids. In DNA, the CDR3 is TGTGCCAGCAGTTTTTCCCGAGCAAAGATCGGAGAGACCCAGTACTTC. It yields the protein CASSFSRAKIGETQYF.